The next 32 T cell receptor beta chains were all read from a single sample in a study of blood T cell repertoires in COVID-19. Profiled with immunoSEQ multiplex PCR; TCRdb holds only in-frame clones, not every one. Of some 120,000 clones listed, 65% to 85% are singletons. The sequenced material came from peripheral blood. These receptors came from an older man with acute or convalescent COVID-19.

The rearrangement links TRBV7-2 to TRBJ1-2, with 7 bases lining up with TRBD1. With 1 base clipped from V and 4 bases from J, the junction kept 6 bases outside the gene matches. There are 15 residues in the CDR3. Germline V gene data show CDR1 as SGHTA and CDR2 as FQGNSA. CDR3 sequence: CASSLGGTGVYGYTF. CDR3 sequence (DNA): TGTGCCAGCAGCTTAGGGGGAACAGGGGTCTATGGCTACACCTTC.

This sequence joins TRBV18 and TRBJ1-1, with D possibly matching TRBD1 (6 bases). V lost 8 bases to trimming and J lost 1 base, with 14 bases between them. The CDR3 is 14 amino acids. Germline values: CDR1 KGHSH, CDR2 LQKENI. CDR3 protein: CASTQQGANTEAFF. The DNA for the CDR3 is TGTGCCAGCACACAACAGGGTGCGAACACTGAAGCTTTCTTT.

This sequence joins TRBV6-5 and TRBJ1-5; 9 nucleotides align to TRBD1. This CDR3 comprises 13 residues. V lost 8 bases and J lost 7; bases outside the gene matches: 6. From germline, CDR1 is MNHEY and CDR2 SVGAGI. This CDR3 is CASLGQGRQPQHF. Written as DNA, the CDR3 is TGTGCCAGCCTGGGACAGGGAAGACAGCCCCAGCATTTT.

V is TRBV5-6 and J is TRBJ1-2, with 10 bases lining up with TRBD1. Germline V lookup: CDR1 SGHDT, CDR2 YYEEEE. The CDR3 has 16 residues. Trimming removed 4 bases from V and 7 bases from J; junction bases left unmatched: 13. CDR3: CASSRMGQGNGIGYTF. CDR3 nucleotide sequence: TGTGCCAGCAGCAGGATGGGACAGGGGAATGGAATTGGCTACACCTTC.

The chain combines TRBV28 with TRBJ1-5; D is perhaps TRBD1 (5 bases). This CDR3 has 13 amino acids. With 6 bases removed from V and 16 bases from J, the gap between germline ends came to 22 bases. Germline lookup yields CDR1 MDHEN and CDR2 SYDVKM. The CDR3 DNA reads TGTGCCAGCAGCCCTTTCCAACGGGGGGGAGGTCATTTT. It encodes CASSPFQRGGGHF.

The chain is built from TRBV3-1 (or the pseudogene TRBV3-2) and TRBJ1-2; TRBD1 matches at 7 bases. This CDR3 is 14 amino acids long. Germline V gene sequence: CDR1 LGHDT, CDR2 YNNKEL (reference sequence). Germline trimming cut 0 bases from V and 4 bases from J; bases unmatched to any gene: 2. The CDR3 loop is CASSQEQGPYGYTF. The CDR3 bases are TGTGCCAGCAGCCAAGAACAGGGGCCCTATGGCTACACCTTC.

The rearrangement joins TRBV5-1 to TRBJ1-2, with 8 bases matching TRBD1. Germline assignment: CDR1 SGHRS and CDR2 YFSETQ. The CDR3 sequence is 16 residues long. J gave up 7 bases and V 2 bases, and 13 bases lay outside the gene matches. Here the CDR3 reads CASSLSPGQGAGGYTF. The CDR3 DNA reads as TGCGCCAGCAGCTTATCCCCGGGCCAGGGGGCCGGTGGCTACACCTTC.

This clone occurred a few times. This chain joins TRBV4-1 and TRBJ1-2, with 9 bases fitting TRBD1. Trimming removed 1 base from V and 2 bases from J; junction bases left unmatched: 2. Germline lookup yields CDR1 MGHRA and CDR2 YSYEKL. The CDR3 loop spans 15 amino acids. The DNA of the CDR3 is TGCGCCAGCAGCCAAGGGGGGACAGGGAACTATGGCTACACCTTC. Its protein product is CASSQGGTGNYGYTF.

The chain couples TRBV7-2 to TRBJ2-2, with 7 bases aligning to TRBD1. CDR1 is SGHTA, CDR2 FQGNSA, per germline. V lost 2 bases to trimming and J lost 2 bases; unmatched junction nucleotides: 5. CDR3 size: 16 residues. The CDR3 bases are TGTGCCAGCAGCTTACGACAGGGATTAAACACCGGGGAGCTGTTTTTT. Translated: CASSLRQGLNTGELFF.

The J gene is TRBJ1-2, the V gene TRBV21-1; the DNA was not compared with TRBD1, the D call given in the table. TRBV21-1 is annotated as a pseudogene. This CDR3 contains 15 residues. The CDR3 nucleotides read TGTGCCAGCAGCAAACTCGGGACAGTTAACTATGGCTACACCTTC. Its protein product is CASSKLGTVNYGYTF.

The rearrangement joins TRBV15 to TRBJ2-5, with TRBD2 matching over 10 bases. The CDR3 is made up of 18 amino acids. Germline loops: CDR1 LNHNV, CDR2 YYDKDF (reference sequence). With 3 bases clipped from V and 2 bases from J, the junction kept 12 bases outside the gene matches. CDR3 bases: TGTGCCACCAGCAGGGCGTTCTCTAGCGGGGGCCTTCAAGAGACCCAGTACTTC. It is translated as CATSRAFSSGGLQETQYF.

The rearrangement joins TRBV5-1 to TRBJ1-1; 8 bases are shared with TRBD1. The CDR3 consists of 15 residues. Germline trimming cut 1 base from V and 5 bases from J; bases unmatched to any gene: 7. Germline V CDR1 and CDR2: SGHRS, YFSETQ. CDR3 sequence: CASSLTGGTRTEAFF. The DNA of the CDR3 is TGCGCCAGCAGCTTGACAGGGGGAACTCGTACTGAAGCTTTCTTT.

This clone was recorded a few times. This rearrangement joins TRBV30 to TRBJ2-1; possible D gene TRBD2, 5 bases. From germline, CDR1 is GTSNPN and CDR2 SVGIG (reference sequence). Trimming took 1 base from V and 5 from J, leaving 9 bases between them. The CDR3 sequence is 13 residues long. The CDR3 sequence: CAWSDYGNNEQFF. DNA of the CDR3: TGTGCCTGGAGTGACTACGGGAACAATGAGCAGTTCTTC.

This chain links TRBV6-5 with TRBJ1-1, with D perhaps TRBD1 (5 bases). The CDR3 is made up of 14 amino acids. V was clipped by 8 bases and J by 2 bases, with 15 bases between them. Germline CDR1 reads MNHEY; CDR2 reads SVGAGI. CDR3 sequence reads: CASLDSLANTEAFF. In DNA form, the CDR3 reads TGTGCCAGCTTAGACAGTCTTGCTAACACTGAAGCTTTCTTT.

The genes are TRBV7-2 and TRBJ1-2, with TRBD1 as a possible D gene (5 bases). Trimming took off 5 bases at V and 4 bases at J, with 17 bases between the two ends. Per germline, CDR1 SGHTA and CDR2 FQGNSA. CDR3 length equals 15 residues. The CDR3: CASSIRQQGGYGYTF. CDR3 bases: TGTGCCAGCAGCATCAGACAGCAAGGTGGCTATGGCTACACCTTC.

V gene TRBV2 combines with J gene TRBJ2-2; TRBD1 aligns across 10 bases. Germline V gives CDR1 SNHLY, CDR2 FYNNEI. The CDR3 runs 13 residues. The CDR3 coding sequence is TGTGCAGAGGGACAGGGGCTAGCCGGGGAGCTGTTTTTT. Its translation is CAEGQGLAGELFF.

This clone has only a few counts. This rearrangement joins TRBV7-9 to TRBJ2-1; TRBD1 aligns across 7 bases. This CDR3 is built from 16 residues. Looked up from germline, CDR1 is SEHNR and CDR2 is FQNEAQ (reference sequence). V shed 5 bases, J shed 5 bases, and the junction held 12 bases outside the gene matches. The CDR3 spells CASSTYRGGVDNEQFF. CDR3 sequence (DNA): TGTGCCAGCAGCACATACAGGGGTGGAGTGGACAATGAGCAGTTCTTC.

The V call is TRBV20-1, the J call TRBJ2-3; 15 positions agree with TRBD2. This CDR3 spans 16 amino acids. The germline V gene has CDR1 DFQATT and CDR2 SNEGSKA (reference sequence). After removal of 3 bases from V and 6 bases from J, the junction contained 7 bases not matched to a gene. In DNA, the CDR3 is TGCAGTGCTAGTAGGGGACTAGCGGGGGGCCGGGATACGCAGTATTTT. This sequence encodes CSASRGLAGGRDTQYF.

V gene TRBV4-2 combines with J gene TRBJ1-1; D gene unclear. The V gene's germline CDR1 is LGHNA and CDR2 YNFKEQ. Trimming removed 4 bases at V and 1 base at J, with 13 bases between. The CDR3 loop spans 15 amino acids. The DNA for the CDR3 is TGTGCCAGCAGCCCGGTGATAGGAGAGAACACTGAAGCTTTCTTT. Protein: CASSPVIGENTEAFF.

The chain has TRBV10-3 and TRBJ2-2; no clear D. The V and J ends lost 3 bases and 4 bases respectively, with 9 bases between them. The germline V gene encodes CDR1 ENHRY and CDR2 SYGVKD. The CDR3 consists of 14 residues. The chain's CDR3 is CAISDLSGTGELFF. DNA of the CDR3: TGTGCCATCAGTGATCTGTCGGGCACCGGGGAGCTGTTTTTT.

This chain uses TRBV24-1 with TRBJ1-6; perhaps TRBD1 as D (5 bases). The germline CDR1 and CDR2 sequences are KGHDR and SFDVKD. The CDR3 extends over 13 amino acids. Trimming left V 9 bases short and J 4 bases short, with 9 bases between. CDR3 DNA sequence: TGTGCCACCCAGGGCTGGTATAATTCACCCCTCCACTTT. Amino acids: CATQGWYNSPLHF.

The chain joins TRBV18 to TRBJ1-2, with D maybe TRBD1 (6 bases). The length of the CDR3 is 21 residues. Germline V gene lookup returns CDR1 KGHSH and CDR2 LQKENI. Trimming removed 0 bases at V and 4 bases at J, with 30 bases between. The CDR3 sequence is CASSPPVRGQINAWRIYGYTF. In DNA, the CDR3 is TGTGCCAGCTCACCACCGGTACGCGGACAGATAAACGCCTGGCGCATCTATGGCTACACCTTC.

The chain uses TRBV13 and TRBJ2-3; TRBD2 matches at 9 bases. V shed 4 bases, J shed 3 bases, and the junction held 5 bases outside the gene matches. Germline V gene sequence: CDR1 PRHDT, CDR2 FYEKMQ (reference sequence). This CDR3 is 15 amino acids long. The CDR3 is CASSYLSGGTDTQYF. CDR3 coding DNA: TGTGCCAGCAGCTACCTTAGCGGGGGAACAGATACGCAGTATTTT.

CDR3 sequence (DNA): TGTGCCAGCAGCCCTGCAGGGGGAATTGACTACGAGCAGTACTTC. Translating gives CASSPAGGIDYEQYF. This sequence joins TRBV4-2 and TRBJ2-7; 7 bases are shared with TRBD1. The CDR3 is 15 amino acids. J was trimmed by 3 bases and V by 4 bases; bases with no gene match: 9. Looked up from germline, CDR1 is LGHNA and CDR2 is YNFKEQ.

The rearrangement links TRBV7-9 to TRBJ2-3, with 12 bases fitting TRBD2. V lost 5 bases to trimming and J lost 2 bases; unmatched junction nucleotides: 5. Germline CDR1 and CDR2: SEHNR and FQNEAQ (reference sequence). The CDR3 is 16 amino acids. CDR3 protein: CASSRTSGGPTDTQYF. The CDR3 DNA follows: TGTGCCAGCAGCCGTACTAGCGGGGGGCCCACAGATACGCAGTATTTT.

The chain carries TRBV11-2 and TRBJ2-1; possibly TRBD1 for D (5 bases). From germline, CDR1 is SGHAT and CDR2 FQNNGV. This CDR3 region has 13 residues. V lost 5 bases to trimming and J lost 7 bases, with 12 bases between them. The CDR3, as DNA: TGTGCCAGCAGCACGACTCCAGGGAATGAGCAGTTCTTC. As protein: CASSTTPGNEQFF. Drawing the rest from reference TRBV11-2 and TRBJ2-1, the complete variable domain is EAGVAQSPRYKIIEKRQSVAFWCNPISGHATLYWYQQILGQGPKLLIQFQNNGVVDDSQLPKDRFSAERLKGVDSTLKIQPAKLEDSAVYLCASSTTPGNEQFFGPGTRLTVL.

The rearrangement uses TRBV5-4 and TRBJ1-2; 7 bases are shared with TRBD1. CDR1 is SGHNT and CDR2 is YYREEE in the germline V gene (reference sequence). Unmatched junction bases numbered 12, after V lost 6 bases and J lost 7 bases. This CDR3 region has 14 residues. CDR3 loop: CASNTDRTNGGYTF. The CDR3 bases are TGTGCCAGCAACACGGACAGGACCAATGGTGGCTACACCTTC.

The V and J genes are TRBV2 and TRBJ2-5, with D perhaps matching TRBD1 (5 bases). This CDR3 comprises 14 residues. Trimming left V 7 bases short and J 2 bases short, with 14 bases between. Germline V gives CDR1 SNHLY, CDR2 FYNNEI. CDR3 protein: CASNPGPLQETQYF. As DNA, the CDR3 is TGTGCCAGCAACCCAGGGCCGTTACAAGAGACCCAGTACTTC.

V is TRBV2 and J is TRBJ2-2; D is ambiguous. Germline CDR1 reads SNHLY; CDR2 reads FYNNEI. Trimming took off 6 bases at V and 1 base at J, with 9 bases between the two ends. The CDR3 covers 14 residues. CDR3 residues: CASREIVNTGELFF. CDR3 sequence (DNA): TGTGCCAGCAGGGAAATAGTGAACACCGGGGAGCTGTTTTTT.

This clone has ten or more counts. This rearrangement joins TRBV7-9 to TRBJ2-1; a weak D match, TRBD2 (6 bases). CDR1 is SEHNR, CDR2 FQNEAQ, per germline (reference sequence). There are 12 residues in the CDR3. V lost 7 bases and J 9 bases, leaving 13 bases between the germline ends. The CDR3 protein is CASIQRGGEQFF. DNA of the CDR3: TGTGCCAGCATCCAAAGGGGAGGTGAGCAGTTCTTC.

The chain is built from TRBV2 and TRBJ1-2; 9 positions match TRBD1. V lost 6 bases, J lost 5 bases, and 10 bases stayed unmatched. Germline CDR1 reads SNHLY; CDR2 reads FYNNEI. CDR3 length: 15 residues. The chain's CDR3 is CASSATSDRGYGYTF. In DNA form, the CDR3 reads TGTGCCAGCAGCGCCACTTCGGACAGGGGTTATGGCTACACCTTC.

This clone has just one count. The gene calls are TRBV28 and TRBJ1-5; possibly TRBD1 for D (6 bases). The V gene lost 0 bases and the J gene lost 1 base, with 13 bases spanning the gap. This CDR3 has 17 residues. Germline CDR1 is MDHEN and CDR2 is SYDVKM. Here the CDR3 reads CASSLWGAPISNQPQHF. DNA of the CDR3: TGTGCCAGCAGTTTATGGGGGGCCCCCATCAGCAATCAGCCCCAGCATTTT.